Listed here is a single T cell receptor beta chain. The table lists this clonotype with a few counts. The antigen this receptor binds is unknown. No clone much larger than this one lies a single base away; base qualities are absent. According to the study, the label for this sample's time point signals: persistent/refractory GD, antithyroid drugs over 5 years with positive TRAb. For both TCR sequencing and RNA sequencing, RNA was extracted from PBMCs in TRIzol. The diagnosis of Graves' disease was made according to American Thyroid Association guidelines. The patients came from an endocrinology department in Xi'an, China. Each patient gave approximately 10 milliliters of peripheral blood, collected in an EDTA anticoagulant tube. Ficoll Paque Plus density gradient separation was used to isolate PBMCs, and no additional T cell sorting was done. An Agilent 2100 Bioanalyzer and agarose gel were used to check RNA quality, and a NanoDrop 2000 was used to measure RNA concentration.

The sample originates from a study of regulatory T cells in long-lasting Graves disease (dated by TCRdb to the early 2020s). Some background on the complete study: Persistent Graves' disease was defined as persistently positive TSH receptor autoantibodies together with antithyroid drug treatment for over 5 years. Patients with persistent Graves' disease were compared with patients with newly diagnosed Graves' disease using TCR sequencing and RNA sequencing of peripheral blood. The study was conducted in China and was registered as a clinical trial. A total of approximately 35 samples were covered by TCR sequencing, comprising roughly 13 persistent and around 20 newly diagnosed Graves' disease patients. Persistent Graves' disease patients in the clinical cohort had taken antithyroid drugs for 8 to 12 years on average. Summary of the overall study and its limitations: Sequencing and analysis were limited to the TCR beta chain. A larger number of public clonotypes was shared among persistent patients (around 2,700) than among newly diagnosed patients (around 880). The authors acknowledged the small sample size as a limitation that may reduce accuracy. TRBV28, TRBJ1-2 and TRBJ2-5 were preferentially used in persistent disease, while TRBV20-1 and TRBJ2-1 were favored in newly diagnosed disease. Only peripheral blood was studied, because thyroid tissue, the primary lesion, was inaccessible. Compared with newly diagnosed patients, patients with persistent Graves' disease had lower TCR Shannon entropy and fewer highly expanded clones, which suggests clonal expansion.

The CDR3 sequence holds 15 residues, the cysteine and phenylalanine included. Kept here is only the CDR3 DNA, which spans 45 bases and is read in frame from base 1. Based on the germline V gene, the CDR1 and CDR2 sequences are SGHTA and FQGTGA. Trimming at the junction amounts to 6 bases on V and 4 bases on J, and the germline ends lie 15 bases apart. Receptor libraries were prepared by multiplex PCR. The listed sequencing device is Illumina HiSeq 4000. iRepertoire HTBI primers and Arm-PCR amplification of CDR3 regions were used to construct TCR beta libraries. Before sequencing, the PCR products underwent gel purification. The original pipeline was this. Gene usage analysis of CDR3 amino acid clonotypes used the approximately 62 TRBV and about 15 TRBJ segments found across samples. COPE and FqMerger were used to merge filtered high-quality paired reads into contigs. BLAST was used to align contigs to IMGT TRBV, TRBD and TRBJ reference genes, with CDR3 defined following IMGT. Highly expanded clones were defined as clonotypes with a frequency above 0.1%. Shannon entropy was used to measure repertoire diversity, and the Gini coefficient was used to measure V-J evenness. Public clonotypes were defined as clonotypes shared by more than one individual. The public sequencing data were trimmed at Q25 with fastp and processed into clonotypes with MiXCR by TCRdb, which kept only in-frame beta chains. Duplicate CDR3 protein sequences are folded into a single record with the most common DNA and genes. The V and J calls were not made by the authors but by TCRdb's processing. The sample profile shows around 400,000 distinct CDR3 sequences; 21% of them were found once. Of the sample, about 13% falls within the top ten clones.

The clonotype comes from a female donor with Graves disease. This sequence uses TRBV7-3 and TRBJ2-2; TRBD2 is a possible D gene, resting on 5 matching bases. Sequences were derived from peripheral blood mononuclear cells (PBMCs), sampled when the disease was refractory, from a patient treated with antithyroid drugs. CDR3 loop: CASSWGAEPTGELFF. The base sequence is TGTGCCAGCAGTTGGGGAGCGGAACCCACCGGGGAGCTGTTTTTT.